Below are 19 T cell receptor beta chains sequenced from a single sample in a study of blood T cell repertoires in COVID-19. The table came from immunoSEQ multiplex PCR; TCRdb's copy has only in-frame clones and leaves some out. The data show fewer than 200,000 clones, about four fifths seen once. Sequencing was done on a sample of PBMCs or T cells enriched from blood (not recorded which). These receptor sequences come from a man aged 55 to 70 who had recovered from COVID-19.

The chain carries TRBV7-3 and TRBJ1-1; D is perhaps TRBD1 (6 bases). Trimming pared 0 bases from V and 4 bases from J, leaving 18 bases between. Looked up from germline, CDR1 is SGHTA and CDR2 is FQGTGA. The CDR3 is made up of 17 amino acids. The CDR3 protein is CASSLTGTSGVGTEAFF. CDR3 DNA sequence: TGTGCCAGCAGCTTAACAGGGACCTCAGGGGTTGGCACTGAAGCTTTCTTT. The full variable domain, in which reference TRBV7-3 and TRBJ1-1 provide the parts outside the CDR3, is GAGVSQTPSNKVTEKGKYVELRCDPISGHTALYWYRQSLGQGPEFLIYFQGTGAADDSGLPNDRFFAVRPEGSVSTLKIQRTERGDSAVYLCASSLTGTSGVGTEAFFGQGTRLTVV.

The genes are TRBV28 and TRBJ2-1, with D perhaps matching TRBD2 (5 bases). CDR1 is MDHEN and CDR2 is SYDVKM in the germline V gene. The V end was cut by 3 bases, the J end by 7 bases, with 22 bases between. The CDR3 covers 17 residues. In nucleotides, the CDR3 is TGTGCCAGCAGTTTTAACACCCGGGGAGTAGGCGTAAATGAGCAGTTCTTC. It codes for CASSFNTRGVGVNEQFF.

J is TRBJ2-2 and V is TRBV7-9; D is possibly TRBD2 (5 bases). The germline gives CDR1 SEHNR, CDR2 FQNEAQ (reference sequence). The CDR3 sequence is 15 residues long. Trimming took 3 bases from V and 4 from J, leaving 12 bases between them. As DNA, the CDR3 is TGTGCCAGCAGCTTCTGGACTCCTACCACCGGGGAGCTGTTTTTT. Translating gives CASSFWTPTTGELFF.

This clone was observed a handful of times. J is TRBJ1-1 and V is TRBV7-9; D gene unclear. The V end was cut by 3 bases, the J end by 3 bases, with 8 bases between. The length of the CDR3 is 13 residues. Per germline, CDR1 SEHNR and CDR2 FQNEAQ (reference sequence). The CDR3 nucleotides are TGTGCCAGCAGCTTCAGGAGGGACACTGAAGCTTTCTTT. Protein product: CASSFRRDTEAFF.

The chain has TRBV28 and TRBJ1-4, with D possibly TRBD1 on 6 matching bases. The CDR3 is made up of 15 amino acids. The germline gives CDR1 MDHEN, CDR2 SYDVKM. Trimming removed 6 bases at V and 0 bases at J, with 11 bases between. CDR3 sequence (DNA): TGTGCCAGCAGGTCCAACAGGGCAACTAATGAAAAACTGTTTTTT. Encoded protein: CASRSNRATNEKLFF.

The chain combines TRBV6-1 with TRBJ1-5; D not certain. This CDR3 spans 17 amino acids. V lost 2 bases and J 3 bases, leaving 17 bases between the germline ends. Per the germline V gene, CDR1 is MNHNS and CDR2 is SASEGT. In DNA, the CDR3 is TGTGCCAGCAGTGAAAGTTTTATACCCCGCTACAATCAGCCCCAGCATTTT. Protein: CASSESFIPRYNQPQHF.

In its sample, this clone was seen a few times. The chain recombines TRBV19 with TRBJ2-2; 13 bases line up with TRBD2. The ends lost 3 bases at V and 5 bases at J; junction bases unmatched: 0. This CDR3 has 15 residues. Germline loops: CDR1 LNHDA, CDR2 SQIVND (reference sequence). CDR3 DNA sequence: TGTGCCAGTAGTATGACTAGCGGGAGGACCGGGGAGCTGTTTTTT. Translating gives CASSMTSGRTGELFF.

Written as DNA, the CDR3 is TGCGCCAGCAGCTTCGGCAGGGGCTACGAGCAGTACTTC. Translating it yields CASSFGRGYEQYF. This chain links TRBV5-1 with TRBJ2-7, with D perhaps matching TRBD1 (6 bases). CDR3 length equals 13 residues. The V gene lost 2 bases and the J gene lost 3 bases, with 9 bases spanning the gap. CDR1 is SGHRS, CDR2 YFSETQ, per germline.

This clone was counted a single time. The genes are TRBV3-1 (or the pseudogene TRBV3-2) and TRBJ2-7, with a possible D match to TRBD1 (5 bases). Germline CDR1 reads LGHDT; CDR2 reads YNNKEL (reference sequence). The CDR3 runs 11 residues. Trimming took 6 bases from V and 5 from J, leaving 8 bases between them. The CDR3 is CASRQGNEQYF. CDR3 DNA sequence: TGTGCCAGCAGGCAGGGTAACGAGCAGTACTTC.

The rearrangement uses TRBV7-9 and TRBJ1-2, with D unclear. The CDR3 consists of 14 residues. Per germline, CDR1 SEHNR and CDR2 FQNEAQ (reference sequence). Between the trimmed V and J ends, which lost 5 bases and 4 bases, there was a span of 14 bases. This CDR3 is CASSLSGLGYGYTF. The CDR3 bases are TGTGCCAGCAGCCTCTCGGGTCTGGGCTATGGCTACACCTTC.

In this sample, this clone turned up once. The chain is built from TRBV11-1 and TRBJ1-4, with 11 bases matching TRBD1. Trimming at V came to 3 bases and at J to 8 bases, leaving 8 bases not matched to a gene. Germline lookup yields CDR1 SGHAT and CDR2 FQDESV (reference sequence). CDR3 size: 16 residues. CDR3: CASSFGTGTGGEKLFF. In DNA, the CDR3 is TGTGCCAGCAGCTTCGGAACCGGGACAGGGGGAGAAAAACTGTTTTTT.

The rearrangement joins TRBV28 to TRBJ1-5; D is perhaps TRBD1 (6 bases). V was clipped by 4 bases and J by 0 bases, with 13 bases between them. Germline-derived CDR1 and CDR2 are MDHEN and SYDVKM. CDR3 size: 16 residues. CDR3 in DNA: TGTGCCAGCAGTTCTTGGACAGAATATAGCAATCAGCCCCAGCATTTT. Its translation is CASSSWTEYSNQPQHF.

The CDR3 here is CASSLAELAYEQFF. As DNA, the CDR3 is TGTGCCAGCAGCTTAGCAGAACTAGCTTATGAGCAGTTCTTC. V and J are TRBV7-2 and TRBJ2-1; D may be TRBD2 (6 bases). Trimming left V 0 bases short and J 8 bases short, with 11 bases between. Germline V gives CDR1 SGHTA, CDR2 FQGNSA. The CDR3 contains 14 residues.

The chain employs TRBV30 and TRBJ1-1; 7 nucleotides line up with TRBD1. V lost 0 bases and J lost 4; bases outside the gene matches: 2. The CDR3 has 13 amino acids. CDR1 GTSNPN and CDR2 SVGIG come from the germline V gene (reference sequence). CDR3 bases: TGTGCCTGGAGTGTACAGGGGACCACTGAAGCTTTCTTT. This encodes CAWSVQGTTEAFF.

The rearrangement links TRBV10-1 to TRBJ2-7, with 10 bases that match TRBD2. V lost 0 bases to trimming and J lost 4 bases; unmatched junction nucleotides: 9. Germline loops: CDR1 WNHNN, CDR2 SYGVQD (reference sequence). The length of the CDR3 is 17 residues. The CDR3 here is CASSESPTSGIRYEQYF. The CDR3 nucleotides are TGCGCCAGCAGTGAGTCTCCTACTAGCGGGATCCGTTACGAGCAGTACTTC.

V is TRBV3-1 (or the pseudogene TRBV3-2) and J is TRBJ1-5; TRBD1 matches at 7 bases. The CDR3 is made up of 15 amino acids. Germline trimming cut 4 bases from V and 8 bases from J; bases unmatched to any gene: 11. Germline CDR1 and CDR2: LGHDT and YNNKEL (reference sequence). The CDR3 protein is CASSRFATGNEPQHF. As DNA, the CDR3 is TGTGCCAGCAGCCGCTTCGCGACAGGGAATGAGCCCCAGCATTTT.

The V gene is TRBV28, the J gene TRBJ2-3; D might be TRBD2 (6 bases). V lost 2 bases and J 4 bases, leaving 10 bases between the germline ends. Per germline, CDR1 MDHEN and CDR2 SYDVKM. The CDR3 loop spans 14 amino acids. The CDR3 region is CASSLGGRSDTQYF. CDR3 DNA sequence: TGTGCCAGCAGTTTAGGGGGGAGGTCAGATACGCAGTATTTT.

The chain employs TRBV28 and TRBJ2-7, with D tentatively TRBD1 (5 bases). This CDR3 has 18 residues. The V gene lost 5 bases and the J gene lost 4 bases, with 27 bases spanning the gap. Per the germline V gene, CDR1 is MDHEN and CDR2 is SYDVKM. The CDR3 loop reads CASSTSRNRRDMTYEQYF. The CDR3 DNA reads TGTGCCAGCAGTACCTCCCGCAACAGGAGAGATATGACTTACGAGCAGTACTTC.

In nucleotides, the CDR3 is TGTGCCAGCAGTACAGGGACGTACCAGCCCCAGCATTTT. It translates to CASSTGTYQPQHF. The chain links TRBV2 to TRBJ1-5, with D tentatively TRBD1 (6 bases). The V end lost 5 bases, the J end lost 7 bases, and 12 bases lay between the germline ends. The CDR3 totals 13 residues. In germline, CDR1 is SNHLY, CDR2 FYNNEI.